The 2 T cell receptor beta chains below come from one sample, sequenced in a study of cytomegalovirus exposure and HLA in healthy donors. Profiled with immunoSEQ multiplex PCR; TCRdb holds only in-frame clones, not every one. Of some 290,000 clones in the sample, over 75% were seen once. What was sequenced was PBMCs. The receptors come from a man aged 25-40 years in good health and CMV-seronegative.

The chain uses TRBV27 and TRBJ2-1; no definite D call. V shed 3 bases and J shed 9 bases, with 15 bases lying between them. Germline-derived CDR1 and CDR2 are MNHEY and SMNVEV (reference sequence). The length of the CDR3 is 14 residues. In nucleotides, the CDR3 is TGTGCCAGCAGTTTCACAGTCGCCCAGAGTGAGCAGTTCTTC. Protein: CASSFTVAQSEQFF.

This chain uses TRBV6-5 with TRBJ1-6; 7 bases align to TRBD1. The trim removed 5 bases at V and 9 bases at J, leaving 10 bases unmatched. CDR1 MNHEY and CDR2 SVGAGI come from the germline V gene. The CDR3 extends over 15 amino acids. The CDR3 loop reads CASSTYRGGSSPLHF. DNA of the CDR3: TGTGCCAGCAGTACCTACAGGGGTGGCAGTTCACCCCTCCACTTT.